The clone carrying this T cell receptor beta chain was detected many times. Its specificity is not known. MiXCR, run by TCRdb on the 5' RACE reads, gives a single entry per CDR3 protein. The sample contains fewer than 200,000 distinct CDR3 sequences, about 20% of which appear only once. This sample is part of a study of CD8 T cells in ankylosing spondylitis. Study observations and caveats: A motif of roughly 8 highly homologous TCR beta variants was seen as apparently characteristic of ankylosing spondylitis blood. Some motif variants had been reported before (in reactive arthritis synovial fluid and blood). As for the disease-linked clones, they showed a CD8+ phenotype and occurred at relatively low frequencies in peripheral blood.

The sequenced sample was blood, either unsorted or a sorted T cell fraction (not recorded which). This TCR was sampled from a male donor aged 10-30 years with ankylosing spondylitis or in good health (not recorded which).

In nucleotides, the CDR3 is TGCAGTGCTAACGACAGGGGGCACAGCTCCTACGAGCAGTACTTC. This sequence encodes CSANDRGHSSYEQYF. The chain employs TRBV20-1 and TRBJ2-7, with 10 bases that match TRBD1. The CDR3 runs 15 residues. Germline CDR1 and CDR2: DFQATT and SNEGSKA (reference sequence). With 4 bases clipped from V and 0 bases from J, the junction kept 6 bases outside the gene matches.